These 3 T cell receptor beta chains were all obtained from the same sample, sequenced in a study of blood T cell repertoires in COVID-19. The protocol was immunoSEQ multiplex PCR, while the TCRdb copy is restricted to in-frame clones and leaves out a portion. The data show about 90,000 clones, around 92% seen once. The sample was peripheral blood. The receptors shown here come from a man in his fifties or sixties with COVID-19, enrolled during active disease.

The J gene is TRBJ2-7, the V gene TRBV27, with TRBD2 as a possible D gene (5 bases). Germline loops: CDR1 MNHEY, CDR2 SMNVEV (reference sequence). The CDR3 is made up of 16 amino acids. Trimming shortened V by 4 bases and J by 5 bases, and 21 bases separated the two germline ends. The CDR3 region has the DNA TGTGCCAGCAGTTCTCGGAGGAGGCAGACCTCGGACGAGCAGTACTTC. Translated, it gives CASSSRRRQTSDEQYF.

This chain uses TRBV11-2 with TRBJ1-1; no firm D call. This CDR3 comprises 13 residues. Looked up from germline, CDR1 is SGHAT and CDR2 is FQNNGV. Between the trimmed V and J ends, which lost 1 base and 12 bases, there was a span of 15 bases. CDR3 residues: CASSLGAIVGPFF. The CDR3 DNA is TGTGCCAGCAGCTTAGGGGCCATCGTTGGTCCTTTCTTT. The full variable domain, its missing parts supplied by reference TRBV11-2 and TRBJ1-1, is EAGVAQSPRYKIIEKRQSVAFWCNPISGHATLYWYQQILGQGPKLLIQFQNNGVVDDSQLPKDRFSAERLKGVDSTLKIQPAKLEDSAVYLCASSLGAIVGPFFGQGTRLTVV.

The rearrangement uses TRBV7-2 and TRBJ2-7; a weak D match, TRBD1 (6 bases). The CDR3 has 16 amino acids. Germline lookup yields CDR1 SGHTA and CDR2 FQGNSA. Trimming took off 5 bases at V and 0 bases at J, with 17 bases between the two ends. The CDR3 DNA reads as TGTGCCAGCAGCCTGCCCTCGAGGGGACACTCCTACGAGCAGTACTTC. This translates into CASSLPSRGHSYEQYF.